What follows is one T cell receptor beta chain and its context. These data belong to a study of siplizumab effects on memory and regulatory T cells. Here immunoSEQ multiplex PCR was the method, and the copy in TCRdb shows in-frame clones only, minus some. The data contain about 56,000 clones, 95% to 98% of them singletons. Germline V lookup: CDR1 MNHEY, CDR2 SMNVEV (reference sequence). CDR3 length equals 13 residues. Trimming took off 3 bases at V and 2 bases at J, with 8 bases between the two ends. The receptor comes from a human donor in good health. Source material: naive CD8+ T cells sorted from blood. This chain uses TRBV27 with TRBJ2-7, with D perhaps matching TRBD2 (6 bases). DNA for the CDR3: TGTGCCAGCAGTTTTGCGGGGACCTACGAGCAGTACTTC. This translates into CASSFAGTYEQYF.